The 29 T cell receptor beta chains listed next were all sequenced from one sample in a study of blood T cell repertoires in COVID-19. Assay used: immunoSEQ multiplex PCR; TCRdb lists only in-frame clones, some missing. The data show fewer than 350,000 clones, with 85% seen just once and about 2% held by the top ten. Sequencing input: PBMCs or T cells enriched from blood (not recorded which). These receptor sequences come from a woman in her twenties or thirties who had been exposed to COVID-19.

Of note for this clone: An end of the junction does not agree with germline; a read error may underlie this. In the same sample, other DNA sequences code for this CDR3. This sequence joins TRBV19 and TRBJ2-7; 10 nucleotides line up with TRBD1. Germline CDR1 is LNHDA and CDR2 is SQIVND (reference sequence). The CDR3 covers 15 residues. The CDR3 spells CASSRSGTGAYEQYF. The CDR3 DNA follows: TGTGCTAGTAGTCGATCGGGGACAGGGGCCTACGAGCAGTACTTC. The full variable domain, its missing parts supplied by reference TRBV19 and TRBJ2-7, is DGGITQSPKYLFRKEGQNVTLSCEQNLNHDAMYWYRQDPGQGLRLIYYSQIVNDFQKGDIAEGYSVSREKKESFPLTVTSAQKNPTAFYLCASSRSGTGAYEQYFGPGTRLTVT.

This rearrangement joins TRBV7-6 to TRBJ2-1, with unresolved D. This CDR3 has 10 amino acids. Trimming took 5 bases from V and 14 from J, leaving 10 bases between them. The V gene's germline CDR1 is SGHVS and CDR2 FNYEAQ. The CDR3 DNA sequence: TGTGCCAGCAGCCGATTAGAGGAGTTCTTC. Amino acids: CASSRLEEFF.

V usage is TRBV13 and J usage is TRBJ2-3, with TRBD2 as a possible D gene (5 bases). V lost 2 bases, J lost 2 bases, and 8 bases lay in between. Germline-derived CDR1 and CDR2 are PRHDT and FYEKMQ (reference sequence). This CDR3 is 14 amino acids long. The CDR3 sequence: CASSLTRATDTQYF. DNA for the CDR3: TGTGCCAGCAGCTTAACTAGGGCCACAGATACGCAGTATTTT.

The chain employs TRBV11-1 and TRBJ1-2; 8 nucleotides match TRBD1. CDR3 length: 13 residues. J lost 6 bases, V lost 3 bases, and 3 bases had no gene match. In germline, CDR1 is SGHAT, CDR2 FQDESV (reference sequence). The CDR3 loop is CASSFRQGNGYTF. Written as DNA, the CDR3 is TGTGCCAGCAGCTTTCGACAGGGGAATGGCTACACCTTC.

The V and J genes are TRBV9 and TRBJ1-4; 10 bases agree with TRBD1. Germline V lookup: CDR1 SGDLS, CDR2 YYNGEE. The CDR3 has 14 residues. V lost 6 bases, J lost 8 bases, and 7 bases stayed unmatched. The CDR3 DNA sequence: TGTGCCAGCAATCCGGGACAGGGGATGGAAAAACTGTTTTTT. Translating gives CASNPGQGMEKLFF.

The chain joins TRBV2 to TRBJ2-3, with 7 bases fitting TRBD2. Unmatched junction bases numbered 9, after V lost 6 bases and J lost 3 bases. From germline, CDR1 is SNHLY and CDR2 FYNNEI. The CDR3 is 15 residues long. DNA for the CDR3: TGTGCCAGCAGGCCTAAGCGGGATAGAACAGATACGCAGTATTTT. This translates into CASRPKRDRTDTQYF.

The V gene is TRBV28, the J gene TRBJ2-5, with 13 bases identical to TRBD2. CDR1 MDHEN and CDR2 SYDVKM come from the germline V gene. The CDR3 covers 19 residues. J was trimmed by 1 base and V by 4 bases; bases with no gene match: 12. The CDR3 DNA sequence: TGTGCCAGCAGTTCCCCGCCCCGGACTAGCGGGAGATTCCAAGAGACCCAGTACTTC. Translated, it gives CASSSPPRTSGRFQETQYF.

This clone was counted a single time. Here the CDR3 reads CASSADRNTEAFF. DNA of the CDR3: TGTGCCAGCAGCGCGGACAGGAACACTGAAGCTTTCTTT. The rearrangement uses TRBV9 and TRBJ1-1; tentative D call: TRBD1 (6 bases). The germline V gene has CDR1 SGDLS and CDR2 YYNGEE. The CDR3 is 13 residues long. The V and J ends lost 3 bases and 1 base respectively, with 7 bases between them.

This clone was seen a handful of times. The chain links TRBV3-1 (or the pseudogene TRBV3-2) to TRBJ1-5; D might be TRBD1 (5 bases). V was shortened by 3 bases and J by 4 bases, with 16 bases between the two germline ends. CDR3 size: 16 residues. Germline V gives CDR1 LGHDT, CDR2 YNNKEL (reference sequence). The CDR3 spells CASSQFLGGENQPQHF. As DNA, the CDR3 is TGTGCCAGCAGCCAGTTCCTGGGAGGGGAGAATCAGCCCCAGCATTTT.

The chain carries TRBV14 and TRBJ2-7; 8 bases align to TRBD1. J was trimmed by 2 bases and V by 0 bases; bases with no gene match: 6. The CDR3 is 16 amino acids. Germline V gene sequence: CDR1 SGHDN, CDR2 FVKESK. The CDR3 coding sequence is TGTGCCAGCAGCCAAGATCGGACAGGGACGGCCTACGAGCAGTACTTC. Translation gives CASSQDRTGTAYEQYF.

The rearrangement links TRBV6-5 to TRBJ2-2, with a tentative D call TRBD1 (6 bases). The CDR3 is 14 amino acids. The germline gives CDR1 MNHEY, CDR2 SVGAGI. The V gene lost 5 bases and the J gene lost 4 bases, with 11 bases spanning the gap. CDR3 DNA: TGTGCCAGCAGTAACAGGGTTGCCACCGGGGAGCTGTTTTTT. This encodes CASSNRVATGELFF.

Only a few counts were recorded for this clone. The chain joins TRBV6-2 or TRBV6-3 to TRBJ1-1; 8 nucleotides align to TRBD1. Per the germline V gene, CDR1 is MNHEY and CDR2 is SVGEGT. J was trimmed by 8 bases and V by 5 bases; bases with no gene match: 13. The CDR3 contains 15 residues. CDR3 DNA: TGTGCCAGCAGTCGCTTCCGGCAGGGGGCTATGGAAGCTTTCTTT. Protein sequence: CASSRFRQGAMEAFF.

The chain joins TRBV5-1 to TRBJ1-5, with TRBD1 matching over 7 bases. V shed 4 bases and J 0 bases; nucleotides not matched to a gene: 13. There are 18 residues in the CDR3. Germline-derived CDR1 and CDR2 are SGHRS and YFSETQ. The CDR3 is CASSLRPGTVNSNQPQHF. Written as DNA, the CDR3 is TGCGCCAGCAGCCTAAGACCCGGGACAGTTAATAGCAATCAGCCCCAGCATTTT.

DNA of the CDR3: TGTGCCACCAGCAGAGAACCAGCGGGAGGGCCTAATGAGCAGTTCTTC. Its protein is CATSREPAGGPNEQFF. The V gene is TRBV15, the J gene TRBJ2-1; the match to TRBD2 covers 10 bases. The CDR3 has 16 amino acids. After removal of 0 bases from V and 7 bases from J, the junction contained 6 bases not matched to a gene. CDR1 is LNHNV and CDR2 is YYDKDF in the germline V gene (reference sequence).

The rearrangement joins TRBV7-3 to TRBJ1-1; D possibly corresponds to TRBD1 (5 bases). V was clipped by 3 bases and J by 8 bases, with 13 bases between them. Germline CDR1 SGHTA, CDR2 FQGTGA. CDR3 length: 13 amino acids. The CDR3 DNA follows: TGTGCCAGCAGCTTGACTCCGGGGGACGAAGCTTTCTTT. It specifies CASSLTPGDEAFF.

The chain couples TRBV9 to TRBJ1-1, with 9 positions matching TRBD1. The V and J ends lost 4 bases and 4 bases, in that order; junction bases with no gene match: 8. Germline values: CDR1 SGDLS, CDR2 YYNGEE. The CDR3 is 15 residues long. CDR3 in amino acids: CASSPTGGAGTEAFF. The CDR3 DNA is TGTGCCAGCAGCCCCACAGGGGGCGCCGGCACTGAAGCTTTCTTT.

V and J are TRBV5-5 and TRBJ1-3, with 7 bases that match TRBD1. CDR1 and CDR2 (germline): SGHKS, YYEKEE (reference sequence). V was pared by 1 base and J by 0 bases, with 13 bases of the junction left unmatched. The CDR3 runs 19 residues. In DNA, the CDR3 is TGTGCCAGCAGCTTGTCTCGGACAGGACCTCCTCGCTCTGGAAACACCATATATTTT. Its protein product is CASSLSRTGPPRSGNTIYF.

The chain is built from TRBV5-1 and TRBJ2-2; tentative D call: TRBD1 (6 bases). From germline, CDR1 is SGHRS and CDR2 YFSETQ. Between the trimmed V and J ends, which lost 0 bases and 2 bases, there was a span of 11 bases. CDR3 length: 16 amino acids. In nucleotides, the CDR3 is TGCGCCAGCAGCTTGGCCGACAGGCCAAACACCGGGGAGCTGTTTTTT. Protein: CASSLADRPNTGELFF.

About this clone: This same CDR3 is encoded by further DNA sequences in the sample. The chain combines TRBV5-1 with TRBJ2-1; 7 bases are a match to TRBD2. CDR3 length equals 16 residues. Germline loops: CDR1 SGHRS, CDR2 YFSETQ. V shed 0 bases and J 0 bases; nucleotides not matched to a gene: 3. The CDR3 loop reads CASSLGASGSYNEQFF. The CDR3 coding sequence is TGCGCCAGCAGCTTGGGGGCTAGCGGCTCCTACAATGAGCAGTTCTTC.

CDR3 sequence: CAWGGGPNEKLFF. As DNA, the CDR3 is TGTGCCTGGGGAGGAGGGCCGAATGAAAAACTGTTTTTT. The rearrangement uses TRBV30 and TRBJ1-4, with unresolved D. Germline V gene data show CDR1 as GTSNPN and CDR2 as SVGIG (reference sequence). This CDR3 is built from 13 residues. Trimming pared 5 bases from V and 5 bases from J, leaving 12 bases between.

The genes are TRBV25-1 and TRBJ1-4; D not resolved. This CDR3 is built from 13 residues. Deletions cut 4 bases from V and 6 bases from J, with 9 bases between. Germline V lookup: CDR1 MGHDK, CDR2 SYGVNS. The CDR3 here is CASSGQVDEKLFF. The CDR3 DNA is TGTGCCAGCAGTGGACAAGTGGATGAAAAACTGTTTTTT.

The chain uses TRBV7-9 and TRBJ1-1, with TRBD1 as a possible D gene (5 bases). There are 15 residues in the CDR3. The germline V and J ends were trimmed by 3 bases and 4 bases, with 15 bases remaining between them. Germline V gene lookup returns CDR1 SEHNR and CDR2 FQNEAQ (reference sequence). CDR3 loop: CASSFLSARATEAFF. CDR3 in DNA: TGTGCCAGCAGCTTTCTTTCGGCCAGGGCCACTGAAGCTTTCTTT.

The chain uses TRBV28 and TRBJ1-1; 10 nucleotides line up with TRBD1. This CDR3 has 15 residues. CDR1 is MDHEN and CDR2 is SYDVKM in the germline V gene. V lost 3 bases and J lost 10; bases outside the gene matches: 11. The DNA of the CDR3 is TGTGCCAGCAGTTTCTCGACAGGGGGCCTTGGAGTAGCTTTCTTT. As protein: CASSFSTGGLGVAFF.

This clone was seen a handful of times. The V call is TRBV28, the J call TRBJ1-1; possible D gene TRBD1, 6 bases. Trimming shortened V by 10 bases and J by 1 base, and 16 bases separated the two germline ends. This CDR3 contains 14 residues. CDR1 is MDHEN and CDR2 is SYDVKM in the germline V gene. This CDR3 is CATLLQGWNTEAFF. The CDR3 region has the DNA TGTGCCACCCTACTACAGGGTTGGAACACTGAAGCTTTCTTT.

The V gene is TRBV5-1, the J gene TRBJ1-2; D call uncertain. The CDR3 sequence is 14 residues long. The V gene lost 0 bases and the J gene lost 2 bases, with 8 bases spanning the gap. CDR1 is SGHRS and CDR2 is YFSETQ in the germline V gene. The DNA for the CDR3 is TGCGCCAGCAGCTTGGCCCGGGGAAACTATGGCTACACCTTC. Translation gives CASSLARGNYGYTF.

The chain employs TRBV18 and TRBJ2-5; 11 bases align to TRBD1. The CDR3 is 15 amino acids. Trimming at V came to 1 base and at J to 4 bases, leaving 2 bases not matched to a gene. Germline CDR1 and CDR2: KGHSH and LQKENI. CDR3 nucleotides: TGTGCCAGCTCACCACGGACAGGGGGCAGAGAGACCCAGTACTTC. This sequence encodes CASSPRTGGRETQYF.

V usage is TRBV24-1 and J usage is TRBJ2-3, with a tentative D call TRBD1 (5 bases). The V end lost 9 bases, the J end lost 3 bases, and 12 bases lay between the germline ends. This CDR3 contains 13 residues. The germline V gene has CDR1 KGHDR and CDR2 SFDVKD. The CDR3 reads CATRPRETDTQYF. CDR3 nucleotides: TGTGCCACCCGGCCCAGGGAAACAGATACGCAGTATTTT.

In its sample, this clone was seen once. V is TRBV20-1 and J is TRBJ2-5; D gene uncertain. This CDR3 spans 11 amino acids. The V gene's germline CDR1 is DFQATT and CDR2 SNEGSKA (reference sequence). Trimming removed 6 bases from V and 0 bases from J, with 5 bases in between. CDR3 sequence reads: CSAPYQETQYF. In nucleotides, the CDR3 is TGCAGTGCCCCATACCAAGAGACCCAGTACTTC.

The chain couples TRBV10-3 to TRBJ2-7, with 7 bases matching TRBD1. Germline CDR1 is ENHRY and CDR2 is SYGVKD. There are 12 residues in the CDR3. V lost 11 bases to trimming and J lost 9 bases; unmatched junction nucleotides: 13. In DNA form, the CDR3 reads TGTGCCTCTTTGGGGGACAGTCCCGGGCAGTACTTC. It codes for CASLGDSPGQYF.